This TCR beta chain is drawn from a study of neurological immune-mediated disorders. This clonotype was recorded at least ten times. TCRdb analysed the 5' RACE reads with MiXCR anew, one entry per CDR3 protein. This sample has fewer than 40,000 distinct CDR3 sequences, with approximately 5.3% found just once. The CDR3 is 14 amino acids. Unmatched junction bases numbered 1, after V lost 1 base and J lost 2 bases. Germline lookup yields CDR1 LGHNA and CDR2 YSLEER. Sequenced input: CD4+ T cells from blood. This TCR was sampled from a woman aged 50 to 60 in good health. The chain links TRBV4-3 to TRBJ2-7, with 8 bases fitting TRBD2. The CDR3 reads CASSQVAGPYEQYF. The CDR3, as DNA: TGCGCCAGCAGCCAAGTAGCGGGGCCCTACGAGCAGTACTTC.